Below, one T cell receptor (beta chain) is given with its context. Its cognate antigen is unknown. This entry comes from a study of shared clonotypes between healthy human individuals. Study summary: The study enrolled a couple of women and three men aged 18 to 49. Points from the study as a whole: Sampling used blood alone; tissue repertoires probably differ. Though the depth was large, rarefaction showed that sorted-subset sequencing was incomplete.

The CDR3 is 14 amino acids. The ends were cut back, 5 bases at V and 7 bases at J, with 17 bases in the middle. Germline V gene lookup returns CDR1 SGHTA and CDR2 FQGNSA. Donors, without exception, were Caucasian adults residing in Nashville, Tennessee. Only in-frame clones appear in the TCRdb table, and some are missing; sequencing was by immunoSEQ multiplex PCR. The sample includes roughly 2.5 million clones, around nine tenths seen only once; the top ten take roughly 0.14%. The genes are TRBV7-2 and TRBJ1-1, with D possibly TRBD1 on 5 matching bases. The sequenced material came from naive CD4+ T cells sorted from blood. Specified subset: CD45RA+ positively selected. The TCR was taken from a man between 18 and 29 years old in good health. Written as DNA, the CDR3 is TGTGCCAGCAGCCCATCCTCAGGGTTCGGTGAAGCTTTCTTT. Amino acid sequence: CASSPSSGFGEAFF. The variable domain in full, completed from reference TRBV7-2 and TRBJ1-1, reads GAGVSQSPSNKVTEKGKDVELRCDPISGHTALYWYRQSLGQGLEFLIYFQGNSAPDKSGLPSDRFSAERTGGSVSTLTIQRTQQEDSAVYLCASSPSSGFGEAFFGQGTRLTVV.